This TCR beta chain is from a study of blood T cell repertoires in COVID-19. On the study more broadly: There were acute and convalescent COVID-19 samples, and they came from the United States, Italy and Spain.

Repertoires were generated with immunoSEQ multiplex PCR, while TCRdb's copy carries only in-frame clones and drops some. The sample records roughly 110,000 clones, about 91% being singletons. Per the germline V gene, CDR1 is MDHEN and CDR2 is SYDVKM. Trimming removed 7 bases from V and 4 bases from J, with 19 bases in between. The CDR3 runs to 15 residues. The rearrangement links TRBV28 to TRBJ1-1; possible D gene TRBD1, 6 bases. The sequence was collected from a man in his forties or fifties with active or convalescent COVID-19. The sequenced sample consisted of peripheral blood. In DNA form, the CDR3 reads TGTGCCAGCACCCCATCCCGGGGGGCTGTCACTGAAGCTTTCTTT. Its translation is CASTPSRGAVTEAFF.